A single sample gave rise to the 2 T cell receptor beta chains below, sequenced in a study of T cells in Graves' hyperthyroidism and ophthalmopathy. Using RNA transcripts as the source, TCR beta CDR3 regions were amplified. Carried out on the TCR CDR3, a first-round RT-PCR used the HTBI primer set. One entry per CDR3 protein, called by TCRdb with MiXCR from the multiplex PCR reads. The sample lists approximately 400,000 distinct CDR3 sequences; approximately 15% were seen once. The sequenced sample was blood. The receptors here all came from a woman aged 60-75 years with Graves' hyperthyroidism.

This clonotype has more than one count but fewer than ten. A read error may produce the germline difference seen at one junction end. The chain carries TRBV11-3 and TRBJ2-1, with 14 nucleotides matching TRBD2. Per the germline V gene, CDR1 is SGHNT and CDR2 is YENEEA. CDR3 length: 18 amino acids. CDR3 nucleotide sequence: TGTGCCAGCAGCTTAGTCGGACTAGCGGGAGGAGGCTACAATGAGCAGTCCTTC. Translated, it gives CASSLVGLAGGGYNEQSF.

As concerns this clonotype: An end of the junction differs from the germline gene, which may be a read error. V gene TRBV6-1 combines with J gene TRBJ1-2; D unresolved. Germline V gene lookup returns CDR1 MNHNS and CDR2 SASEGT. CDR3 size: 15 residues. CDR3 sequence reads: CASSEALPGLYGHTF. The CDR3 DNA follows: TGTGCCAGCAGTGAAGCGCTTCCAGGACTGTATGGCCACACCTTC.